Below, 26 T cell receptor beta chains from the same sample are listed, as sequenced in a study of OX40 agonist ivuxolimab in advanced cancers. Assay: immunoSEQ multiplex PCR; the TCRdb copy retains only in-frame clones and omits some. The table has 71,000 or so clones, 80% seen once. Sequenced material: CD4+ or CD8+ T cells sorted from blood, taken in a trial of the OX40 agonist ivuxolimab. The origin of the receptors is an adult with an advanced solid tumor such as melanoma, head and neck, liver or kidney cancer.

J is TRBJ1-1 and V is TRBV28; no reliable D call. Germline CDR1 MDHEN, CDR2 SYDVKM. Trimming shortened V by 5 bases and J by 4 bases, and 11 bases separated the two germline ends. There are 13 residues in the CDR3. This chain's CDR3 is CASSPSMITEAFF. The CDR3 nucleotides read TGTGCCAGCAGTCCGTCCATGATCACTGAAGCTTTCTTT.

This chain links TRBV6-1 with TRBJ2-1, with D tentatively TRBD1 or TRBD2 (6 bases each). This CDR3 region has 13 residues. CDR1 MNHNS and CDR2 SASEGT come from the germline V gene. Trimming took 8 bases from V and 9 from J, leaving 17 bases between them. The CDR3 nucleotides read TGTGCCAGCGAGGCGAGGGGGGCTGCTGAGCAGTTCTTC. Translating it yields CASEARGAAEQFF.

The genes are TRBV18 and TRBJ1-1; D unresolved. V was cut by 2 bases and J by 4 bases, with 11 bases left in between. Germline values: CDR1 KGHSH, CDR2 LQKENI. This CDR3 region has 14 residues. DNA for the CDR3: TGTGCCAGCTCACCAACAGCCCCGATCACTGAAGCTTTCTTT. It encodes CASSPTAPITEAFF.

The V gene is TRBV5-4, the J gene TRBJ2-5, with D perhaps TRBD2 (6 bases). Germline V gene lookup returns CDR1 SGHNT and CDR2 YYREEE (reference sequence). The CDR3 sequence is 13 residues long. Trimming left V 5 bases short and J 5 bases short, with 13 bases between. This CDR3 reads CASSQRLGETQYF. CDR3 DNA: TGTGCCAGCAGTCAACGACTAGGGGAGACCCAGTACTTC.

This chain links TRBV14 with TRBJ2-3; 9 positions match TRBD1. Trimming took 5 bases from V and 5 from J; bases not matched to a gene: 11. Germline assignment: CDR1 SGHDN and CDR2 FVKESK. The CDR3 has 16 residues. The chain's CDR3 is CASSFRPGQGVDTQYF. The CDR3 bases are TGTGCCAGCAGCTTTAGACCGGGACAGGGAGTAGATACGCAGTATTTT. Variable domain in full (rest from reference TRBV14 and TRBJ2-3): EAGVTQFPSHSVIEKGQTVTLRCDPISGHDNLYWYRRVMGKEIKFLLHFVKESKQDESGMPNNRFLAERTGGTYSTLKVQPAELEDSGVYFCASSFRPGQGVDTQYFGPGTRLTVL.

CDR3 coding DNA: TGTGCCAGCAGCTTAGATCGGGTGGGCTACACCTTC. Translated, it gives CASSLDRVGYTF. The chain is built from TRBV7-2 and TRBJ1-2, with D unresolved. The ends were cut back, 1 base at V and 8 bases at J, with 8 bases in the middle. CDR1 and CDR2 (germline): SGHTA, FQGNSA. This CDR3 has 12 residues.

The chain combines TRBV7-9 with TRBJ2-2; 7 nucleotides match TRBD1. This CDR3 comprises 15 residues. V lost 3 bases, J lost 4 bases, and 5 bases stayed unmatched. Per germline, CDR1 SEHNR and CDR2 FQNEAQ (reference sequence). The CDR3 coding sequence is TGTGCCAGCAGCTTTGTTACAGGGGCCACCGGGGAGCTGTTTTTT. Encoded protein: CASSFVTGATGELFF.

The rearrangement links TRBV30 to TRBJ2-5; 9 positions match TRBD2. The germline V gene has CDR1 GTSNPN and CDR2 SVGIG (reference sequence). The V gene end was trimmed by 0 bases and the J gene end by 5 bases; junction bases not matched to a gene: 10. This CDR3 spans 16 amino acids. The CDR3 nucleotides are TGTGCCTGGAGTGTCCAGCGGGGGGCTCCGGGGGAGACCCAGTACTTC. Amino acid sequence: CAWSVQRGAPGETQYF.

V and J are TRBV6-1 and TRBJ1-1; D is uncertain. CDR1 is MNHNS, CDR2 SASEGT, per germline. This CDR3 contains 14 residues. The V gene lost 5 bases and the J gene lost 1 base, with 11 bases spanning the gap. The CDR3 DNA reads as TGTGCCAGCAGTACCCTGACACCGAACACTGAAGCTTTCTTT. Its translation is CASSTLTPNTEAFF.

The V call is TRBV28, the J call TRBJ1-4, with TRBD1 matching 9 bases. J was trimmed by 7 bases and V by 8 bases; bases with no gene match: 5. Germline assignment: CDR1 MDHEN and CDR2 SYDVKM. This CDR3 has 13 amino acids. CDR3 sequence (DNA): TGTGCCAGCTTCGGGACAGGGACTGAAAAACTGTTTTTT. It translates to CASFGTGTEKLFF.

The gene calls are TRBV12-5 and TRBJ2-5, with a weak D call TRBD1 (5 bases). V was shortened by 3 bases and J by 6 bases, with 11 bases between the two germline ends. CDR1 and CDR2 from the germline V gene are LGHNT and FRNRAP. The CDR3 covers 13 residues. CDR3: CASGFGASQTQYF. The CDR3 coding sequence is TGTGCTAGTGGTTTTGGGGCTTCCCAGACCCAGTACTTC. The whole variable domain, remainder taken from reference TRBV12-5 and TRBJ2-5, is DARVTQTPRHKVTEMGQEVTMRCQPILGHNTVFWYRQTMMQGLELLAYFRNRAPLDDSGMPKDRFSAEMPDATLATLKIQPSEPRDSAVYFCASGFGASQTQYFGPGTRLLVL.

The V gene is TRBV5-1, the J gene TRBJ1-1, with 8 bases identical to TRBD1. The CDR3 spans 15 residues. V was clipped by 3 bases and J by 3 bases; unmatched bases: 7. CDR1 is SGHRS and CDR2 is YFSETQ in the germline V gene. In DNA, the CDR3 is TGCGCCAGCAGCTCACAGGGGGAGGTGGACACTGAAGCTTTCTTT. Amino acid sequence: CASSSQGEVDTEAFF.

To note about this clone: This specimen includes other DNA sequences encoding the same CDR3. This rearrangement joins TRBV5-1 to TRBJ1-4, with TRBD1 matching over 9 bases. Trimming at V came to 0 bases and at J to 7 bases, leaving 4 bases not matched to a gene. Germline CDR1 reads SGHRS; CDR2 reads YFSETQ. The CDR3 is 15 amino acids. CDR3 sequence: CASSLGTGDGEKLFF. Written as DNA, the CDR3 is TGCGCCAGCAGCTTGGGGACAGGGGACGGTGAAAAACTGTTTTTT.

The chain is built from TRBV12-5 and TRBJ2-1; TRBD1 matches at 8 bases. Germline CDR1 and CDR2: LGHNT and FRNRAP. The CDR3 covers 15 residues. Germline trimming cut 3 bases from V and 9 bases from J; bases unmatched to any gene: 10. CDR3: CASGFRTGFFIEQFF. CDR3 DNA: TGTGCTAGTGGTTTCCGGACAGGGTTTTTTATTGAGCAGTTCTTC.

The rearrangement links TRBV18 to TRBJ1-5; no clear D. Trimming stripped 4 bases from V and 2 bases from J, with 15 bases between. Germline CDR1 KGHSH, CDR2 LQKENI. CDR3 length: 16 amino acids. The CDR3 nucleotides read TGTGCCAGCTCACTGTCGAGCCTTGGGGGCAATCAGCCCCAGCATTTT. Its protein is CASSLSSLGGNQPQHF.

In this sample, this clone turned up once. The V and J genes are TRBV5-4 and TRBJ2-1; maybe TRBD2 (5 bases). This CDR3 has 14 residues. Germline values: CDR1 SGHNT, CDR2 YYREEE (reference sequence). With 4 bases removed from V and 7 bases from J, the gap between germline ends came to 15 bases. CDR3 loop: CASSDLWRLNEQFF. The DNA for the CDR3 is TGTGCCAGCAGCGATTTGTGGAGGCTTAATGAGCAGTTCTTC.

The CDR3 reads CASSAGTAYEQYV. The CDR3 DNA reads TGTGCCAGCAGCGCCGGGACAGCCTACGAGCAGTACGTC. The gene calls are TRBV7-9 and TRBJ2-7; 7 bases are a match to TRBD1. Germline V CDR1 and CDR2: SEHNR, FQNEAQ (reference sequence). Trimming took 5 bases from V and 2 from J; bases not matched to a gene: 3. The CDR3 runs 13 residues.

This chain uses TRBV4-2 with TRBJ2-5, with TRBD1 matching over 8 bases. The DNA end is a closer match to TRBJ2-7, so the J assignment may be wrong. Per germline, CDR1 LGHNA and CDR2 YNFKEQ. This CDR3 has 15 amino acids. The CDR3 sequence: CASSHSTGDSYEQYF. CDR3 nucleotide sequence: TGTGCCAGCAGCCATTCGACAGGGGACTCCTACGAGCAGTACTTC.

The chain links TRBV7-9 to TRBJ1-1; D remains ambiguous. The CDR3 sequence is 12 residues long. Between the trimmed V and J ends, which lost 1 base and 4 bases, there was a span of 4 bases. CDR1 is SEHNR and CDR2 is FQNEAQ in the germline V gene (reference sequence). The chain's CDR3 is CASSLGITEAFF. The CDR3, as DNA: TGTGCCAGCAGCTTAGGGATCACTGAAGCTTTCTTT.

The gene calls are TRBV7-2 and TRBJ2-5; D ambiguous. This CDR3 has 14 amino acids. Germline assignment: CDR1 SGHTA and CDR2 FQGNSA. V shed 5 bases and J shed 4 bases, with 14 bases lying between them. In nucleotides, the CDR3 is TGTGCCAGCAGCCCCCTCGGCTCGGCAGAGACCCAGTACTTC. As protein: CASSPLGSAETQYF. The full variable domain, rest sourced from reference TRBV7-2 and TRBJ2-5, is GAGVSQSPSNKVTEKGKDVELRCDPISGHTALYWYRQSLGQGLEFLIYFQGNSAPDKSGLPSDRFSAERTGGSVSTLTIQRTQQEDSAVYLCASSPLGSAETQYFGPGTRLLVL.

The chain has TRBV25-1 and TRBJ2-7, with D perhaps matching TRBD1 (6 bases). The CDR3 is made up of 13 amino acids. Trimming removed 4 bases from V and 3 bases from J, with 10 bases in between. Germline CDR1 reads MGHDK; CDR2 reads SYGVNS. The CDR3: CASSGGHGYEQYF. DNA for the CDR3: TGTGCCAGCAGTGGGGGACACGGCTACGAGCAGTACTTC.

This clone occurred once. This chain uses TRBV5-6 with TRBJ2-1; D gene unclear. The V and J ends lost 1 base and 12 bases respectively, with 11 bases between them. The CDR3 covers 12 residues. The germline CDR1 and CDR2 sequences are SGHDT and YYEEEE. The DNA for the CDR3 is TGTGCCAGCAGCTTGTACATGGTCGGGCAGTTCTTC. Encoded protein: CASSLYMVGQFF.

The rearrangement links TRBV5-1 to TRBJ2-3; 8 bases align to TRBD2. CDR3 size: 17 residues. V was pared by 4 bases and J by 3 bases, with 13 bases of the junction left unmatched. From germline, CDR1 is SGHRS and CDR2 YFSETQ. The CDR3 sequence is CASSPGGGGLGTDTQYF. CDR3 bases: TGCGCCAGCAGCCCCGGCGGCGGGGGGTTGGGAACAGATACGCAGTATTTT. Complete variable domain (other parts from reference TRBV5-1 and TRBJ2-3): KAGVTQTPRYLIKTRGQQVTLSCSPISGHRSVSWYQQTPGQGLQFLFEYFSETQRNKGNFPGRFSGRQFSNSRSEMNVSTLELGDSALYLCASSPGGGGLGTDTQYFGPGTRLTVL.

The chain has TRBV5-1 and TRBJ2-3; 7 bases match TRBD1. This CDR3 is built from 15 residues. With 3 bases clipped from V and 0 bases from J, the junction kept 4 bases outside the gene matches. Per the germline V gene, CDR1 is SGHRS and CDR2 is YFSETQ. The CDR3 DNA is TGCGCCAGCAGCTCCGACAGGGCTAGCACAGATACGCAGTATTTT. It specifies CASSSDRASTDTQYF.

The chain carries TRBV4-1 and TRBJ2-2, with a tentative D call TRBD2 (7 bases). V was pared by 0 bases and J by 6 bases, with 11 bases between. The germline V gene has CDR1 MGHRA and CDR2 YSYEKL. This CDR3 contains 15 residues. The CDR3 is CASSQEGRGPGELFF. The CDR3 region has the DNA TGCGCCAGCAGCCAAGAGGGGCGGGGGCCCGGGGAGCTGTTTTTT.

The chain has TRBV7-8 and TRBJ2-1; D possibly uses TRBD1 or TRBD2 (8 bases each). V lost 2 bases and J lost 6, with 29 bases in between. The CDR3 runs 20 residues. Per the germline V gene, CDR1 is SGHVS and CDR2 is FQNEAQ. CDR3 amino acids: CASSLTGQVGGLASRNEQFF. As DNA, the CDR3 is TGTGCCAGCAGCTTAACGGGACAGGTAGGCGGACTAGCCTCACGCAATGAGCAGTTCTTC.